What follows describes a single TCR beta chain. The antigen is not known. Libraries were prepared by immunoSEQ multiplex PCR; TCRdb keeps only in-frame clonotypes and omits some of them. The sample records some 10,000 clones, around two thirds being singletons. This sample was included in a study of CD4+ T cells in melanoma. Study conclusions and caveats: In melanoma, neoantigen-specific CD4+ T cells reportedly differed in differentiation state. A reported correlation linked neoantigen-specific CD4+ T cells to CD8+, macrophage and B cell function.

This CDR3 spans 18 amino acids. The V and J ends lost 0 bases and 4 bases respectively, with 19 bases between them. Germline V lookup: CDR1 LGHNA, CDR2 YNFKEQ. The chain combines TRBV4-2 with TRBJ2-1, with D possibly called TRBD1 or TRBD2 (6 bases each). This TCR was sampled from a human donor with melanoma. The sequenced sample consisted of cells from a culture (not recorded whether cultured in vitro). The chain's CDR3 is CASSQEPHVAGTYNEQFF. DNA for the CDR3: TGTGCCAGCAGCCAAGAGCCACATGTGGCGGGGACATACAATGAGCAGTTCTTC.